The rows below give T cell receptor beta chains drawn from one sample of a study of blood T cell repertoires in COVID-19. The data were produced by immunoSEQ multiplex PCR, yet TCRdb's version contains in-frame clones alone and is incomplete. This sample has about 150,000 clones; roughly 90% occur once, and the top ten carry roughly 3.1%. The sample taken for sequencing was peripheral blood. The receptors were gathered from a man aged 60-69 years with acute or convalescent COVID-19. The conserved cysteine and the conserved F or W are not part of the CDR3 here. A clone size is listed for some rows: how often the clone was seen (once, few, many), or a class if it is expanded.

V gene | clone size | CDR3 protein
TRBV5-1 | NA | ASSFEGTTNTEAF
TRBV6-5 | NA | ASSSGQNSYGYT
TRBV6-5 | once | ASSRRGAEAF
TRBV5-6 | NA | ASSSGWGGNTIY
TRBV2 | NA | ASRGQGLTGELF
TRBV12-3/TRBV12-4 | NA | ASSPNRDYGYT
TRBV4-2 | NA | ATSRLKGKEGEQY
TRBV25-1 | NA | ASSSRGSGGYNEQF
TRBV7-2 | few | ASSLVGGPTEAF
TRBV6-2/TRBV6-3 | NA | ASSYRRGEVGEQF
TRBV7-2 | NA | ASSPQGGNYGYT
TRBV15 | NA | ATSRDSGTGIGYT
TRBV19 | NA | ASSLRSNEKLF
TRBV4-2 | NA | ASSQAGVTEAF